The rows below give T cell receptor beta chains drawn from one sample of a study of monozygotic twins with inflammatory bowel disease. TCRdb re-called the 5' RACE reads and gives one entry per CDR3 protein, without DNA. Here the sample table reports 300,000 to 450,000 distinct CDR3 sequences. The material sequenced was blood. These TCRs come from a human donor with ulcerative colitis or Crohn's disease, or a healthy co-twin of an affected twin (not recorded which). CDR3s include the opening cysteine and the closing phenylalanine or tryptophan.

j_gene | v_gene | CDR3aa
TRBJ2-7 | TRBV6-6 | CASRPGQGNEQYF
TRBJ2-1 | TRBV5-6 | CASSLRLKYNEQFF
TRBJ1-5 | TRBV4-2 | CASSRPDRGHQPQHF
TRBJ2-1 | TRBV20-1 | CSARVKSGAVHYNEQFF
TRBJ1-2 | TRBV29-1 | CSATQGSNYGYTF
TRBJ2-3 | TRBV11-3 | CASSLGQGVGTDTQYF
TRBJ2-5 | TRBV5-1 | CASSFSLQETQYF
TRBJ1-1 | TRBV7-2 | CASSLEVWSEWGPEAFF
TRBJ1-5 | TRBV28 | CASSLSRTGGRQPQHF
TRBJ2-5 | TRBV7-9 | CASSNPGTGIYQETQYF
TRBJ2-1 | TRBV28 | CASSQRRQEPTYNEQFF
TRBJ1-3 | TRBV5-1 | CASSLGAKSSGNTIYF
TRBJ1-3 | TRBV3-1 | CASSRDGNTIYF
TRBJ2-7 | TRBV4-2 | CASRSQLNSYEQYF
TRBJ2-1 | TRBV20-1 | CSAMSSGGVPSYNEQFF
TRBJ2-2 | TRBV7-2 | CASSLRTVNTGELFF
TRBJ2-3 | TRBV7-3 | CASSSSGGRDTQYF
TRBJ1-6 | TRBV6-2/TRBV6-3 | CASTTIVTNNSPLHF
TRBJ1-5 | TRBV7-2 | CASSLVGQGYQPQHF
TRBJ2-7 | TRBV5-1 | CASSLGRGISVQYF
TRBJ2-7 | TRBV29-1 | CSVDLGQGLSYEQYF
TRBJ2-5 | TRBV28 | CASSLGLRQYF
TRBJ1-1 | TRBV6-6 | CASSYSQGYTEAFF
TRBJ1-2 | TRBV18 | CASSPQGQGASGYTF
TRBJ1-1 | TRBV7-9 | CASSLGTESTEAFF
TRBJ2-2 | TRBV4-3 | CASSRKTGDTGELFF
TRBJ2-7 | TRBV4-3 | CASSQDSTPRQDPYEQYF
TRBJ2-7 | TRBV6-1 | CASNAGTGLWEQYF
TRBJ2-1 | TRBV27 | CASSFQGQGARSYNEQFF
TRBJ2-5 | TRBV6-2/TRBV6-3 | CASSSLLRQETQYF
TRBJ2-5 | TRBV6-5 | CASSYPARGAETQYF
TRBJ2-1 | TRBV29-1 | CSAPLWAKSSYNEQFF
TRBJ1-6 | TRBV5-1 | CASSLEAGGNSPLHF
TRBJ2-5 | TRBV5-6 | CASSPLTGVGETQYF
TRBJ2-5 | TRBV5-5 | CASSSTTSWETQYF
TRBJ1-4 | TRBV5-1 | CASSLEGIEKLFF
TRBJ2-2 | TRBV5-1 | CASSRLDTSGELFF
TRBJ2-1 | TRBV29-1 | CSVEDSSSYNEQFF
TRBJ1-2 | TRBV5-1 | CASSSTANYGYTF
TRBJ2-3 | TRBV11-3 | CASSLRALDTQYF
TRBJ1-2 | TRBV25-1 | CASSGAGGGYTF